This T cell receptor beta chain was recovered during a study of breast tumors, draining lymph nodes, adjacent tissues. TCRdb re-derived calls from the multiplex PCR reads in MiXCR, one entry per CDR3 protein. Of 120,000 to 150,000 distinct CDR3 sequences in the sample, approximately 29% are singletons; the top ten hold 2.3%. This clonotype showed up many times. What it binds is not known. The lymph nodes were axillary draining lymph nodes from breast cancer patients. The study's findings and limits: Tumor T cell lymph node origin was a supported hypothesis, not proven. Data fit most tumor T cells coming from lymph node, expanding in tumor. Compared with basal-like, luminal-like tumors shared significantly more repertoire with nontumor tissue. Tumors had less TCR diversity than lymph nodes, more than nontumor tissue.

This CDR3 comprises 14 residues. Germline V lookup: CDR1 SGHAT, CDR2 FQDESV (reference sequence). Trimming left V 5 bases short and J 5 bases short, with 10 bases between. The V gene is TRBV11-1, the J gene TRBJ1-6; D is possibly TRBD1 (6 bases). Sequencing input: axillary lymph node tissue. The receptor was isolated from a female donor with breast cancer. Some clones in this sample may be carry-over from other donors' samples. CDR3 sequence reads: CASSPRGNNSPLHF. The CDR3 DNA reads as TGTGCCAGCAGCCCGAGGGGGAATAATTCACCCCTCCACTTT. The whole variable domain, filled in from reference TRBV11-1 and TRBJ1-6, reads EAEVAQSPRYKITEKSQAVAFWCDPISGHATLYWYRQILGQGPELLVQFQDESVVDDSQLPKDRFSAERLKGVDSTLKIQPAELGDSAMYLCASSPRGNNSPLHFGNGTRLTVT.